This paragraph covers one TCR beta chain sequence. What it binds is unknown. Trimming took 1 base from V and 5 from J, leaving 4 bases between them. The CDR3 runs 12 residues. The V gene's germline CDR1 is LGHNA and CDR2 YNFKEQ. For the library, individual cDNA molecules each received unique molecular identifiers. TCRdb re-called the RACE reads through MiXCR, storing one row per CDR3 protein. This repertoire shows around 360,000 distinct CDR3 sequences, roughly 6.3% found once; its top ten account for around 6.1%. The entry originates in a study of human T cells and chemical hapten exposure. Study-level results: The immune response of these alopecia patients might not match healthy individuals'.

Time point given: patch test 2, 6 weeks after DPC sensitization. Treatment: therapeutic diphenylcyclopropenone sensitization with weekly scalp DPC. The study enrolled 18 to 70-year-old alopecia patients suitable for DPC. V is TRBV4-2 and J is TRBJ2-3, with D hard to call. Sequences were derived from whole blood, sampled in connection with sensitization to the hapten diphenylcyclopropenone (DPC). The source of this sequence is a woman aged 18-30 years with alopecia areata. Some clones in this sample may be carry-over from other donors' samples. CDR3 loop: CASSQGGDTQYF. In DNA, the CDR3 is TGTGCCAGCAGCCAAGGGGGAGATACGCAGTATTTT.